A selection of T cell receptor beta chains follows, all from one sample in a study of blood T cell repertoires in COVID-19. Profiling relied on immunoSEQ multiplex PCR, and the TCRdb table lists in-frame clones only, not all of them. This sample has around 400,000 clones, with over 75% found just once. Sequenced sample: peripheral blood. All receptors derive from a woman in her sixties with COVID-19, enrolled during active disease. The CDR3 runs from the conserved cysteine through the conserved F or W. D genes are given only for firm matches. Only part of the rows carry a size: once, few, many, or a class if the clone is expanded.

CDR3 protein | CDR3 DNA | J gene | clone size | V gene | D gene
CASLRTRSGEAGYTF | TGTGCCAGCCTTCGAACCCGATCCGGGGAGGCTGGCTACACCTTC | TRBJ1-2 | - | TRBV18 | -
CASSVLSAGETQYF | TGTGCCAGCAGCGTACTATCGGCGGGGGAGACCCAGTACTTC | TRBJ2-5 | - | TRBV7-6 | -
CASSFPGTTQETQYF | TGCGCCAGCAGCTTCCCCGGGACTACCCAAGAGACCCAGTACTTC | TRBJ2-5 | - | TRBV5-1 | TRBD2
CASSMGQAGANVLTF | TGTGCCAGTAGTATGGGACAGGCAGGGGCCAACGTCCTGACTTTC | TRBJ2-6 | - | TRBV19 | TRBD1
CASSQGAVEKLFF | TGTGCCAGCTCACAGGGGGCTGTTGAAAAACTGTTTTTT | TRBJ1-4 | - | TRBV18 | TRBD1
CASSPGGGGVHNEQFF | TGTGCCAGCAGCCCCGGGGGCGGGGGGGTCCACAATGAGCAGTTCTTC | TRBJ2-1 | - | TRBV28 | TRBD2
CASSIQGVSNQPQHF | TGTGCCAGTAGTATTCAGGGGGTGAGCAATCAGCCCCAGCATTTT | TRBJ1-5 | - | TRBV19 | TRBD1
CASSVRQATDTQYF | TGTGCCAGCAGCGTAAGGCAGGCCACAGATACGCAGTATTTT | TRBJ2-3 | - | TRBV9 | -
CASSLAAAEQYF | TGTGCCAGCAGCTTAGCTGCCGCCGAGCAGTACTTC | TRBJ2-7 | - | TRBV3-1/TRBV3-2 | -
CASSPRRGSSYNEQFF | TGTGCCAGTAGTCCCCGGCGAGGCAGTTCCTACAATGAGCAGTTCTTC | TRBJ2-1 | once | TRBV19 | -
CAVEALGTGISPLHF | TGTGCCGTGGAGGCCCTAGGGACAGGGATTTCACCCCTCCACTTT | TRBJ1-6 | - | TRBV30 | TRBD1
CASSLFRDTGELFF | TGCGCCAGCAGCTTGTTTAGAGACACCGGGGAGCTGTTTTTT | TRBJ2-2 | - | TRBV5-1 | -
CSVAIGQGASYTF | TGCAGCGTTGCCATAGGACAGGGGGCTAGCTACACCTTC | TRBJ1-2 | - | TRBV29-1 | TRBD1
CAISALATKETQYF | TGTGCCATCAGCGCCCTAGCGACGAAAGAGACCCAGTACTTC | TRBJ2-5 | - | TRBV10-3 | -
CASSGTSGQNTGELFF | TGTGCCAGCAGCGGAACTAGCGGGCAAAACACCGGGGAGCTGTTTTTT | TRBJ2-2 | - | TRBV9 | TRBD2
CASSPERQFSSGNTIYF | TGTGCCAGTAGTCCCGAACGACAGTTCTCCTCTGGAAACACCATATATTTT | TRBJ1-3 | - | TRBV19 | -
CASSRRTSGSWGEQFF | TGTGCCAGCTCAAGAAGGACTAGCGGGTCATGGGGTGAGCAGTTCTTC | TRBJ2-1 | - | TRBV18 | TRBD2
CASSLGTANAYGYTF | TGTGCCAGCAGTTTAGGGACAGCGAACGCCTATGGCTACACCTTC | TRBJ1-2 | - | TRBV28 | TRBD1
CASSDPGLGYEQYF | TGCGCCAGCAGCGACCCTGGACTAGGCTACGAGCAGTACTTC | TRBJ2-7 | - | TRBV5-1 | TRBD2
CASSHRPTDRDDGELFF | TGTGCCAGCAGCCATCGCCCGACGGACAGGGACGACGGGGAGCTGTTTTTT | TRBJ2-2 | - | TRBV4-2 | TRBD1
CASSFSSRNEQFF | TGTGCCAGCAGTTTCTCTAGCCGAAATGAGCAGTTCTTC | TRBJ2-1 | - | TRBV27 | -
CASSLISSNTEAFF | TGTGCCAGCAGTTTAATTAGTTCGAACACTGAAGCTTTCTTT | TRBJ1-1 | once | TRBV28 | -
CASRFAPGKGAAYNEQFF | TGTGCCAGCAGATTCGCCCCGGGGAAGGGGGCGGCCTACAATGAGCAGTTCTTC | TRBJ2-1 | - | TRBV7-9 | TRBD1
CASSDRTSGGAAYNEQFF | TGTGCCAGCAGCGACCGGACTAGCGGGGGGGCTGCCTACAATGAGCAGTTCTTC | TRBJ2-1 | - | TRBV9 | TRBD2
CASRTSGGSGANVLTF | TGTGCCAGCAGAACTTCGGGGGGTTCTGGGGCCAACGTCCTGACTTTC | TRBJ2-6 | - | TRBV6-6 | TRBD2
CATSRDLGGIYNEQFF | TGTGCCACCAGCAGAGATCTAGGGGGAATATACAATGAGCAGTTCTTC | TRBJ2-1 | - | TRBV15 | -
CASKGTATNEKLFF | TGTGCCAGCAAAGGGACAGCAACTAATGAAAAACTGTTTTTT | TRBJ1-4 | - | TRBV11-2 | TRBD1
CASSTQQGGKETQYF | TGTGCCAGCAGCACCCAACAGGGGGGTAAAGAGACCCAGTACTTC | TRBJ2-5 | - | TRBV14 | TRBD1
CASSLFQGAPGEQYF | TGTGCCAGCAGCTTGTTTCAGGGGGCCCCGGGAGAGCAGTACTTC | TRBJ2-7 | - | TRBV11-2 | TRBD1
CASSIVGGAVDTQYF | TGTGCCAGTAGTATCGTCGGGGGGGCCGTAGATACGCAGTATTTT | TRBJ2-3 | - | TRBV19 | TRBD2
CASSLGGGRRFNEQFF | TGTGCCAGCAGTTTGGGGGGGGGACGGAGATTCAATGAGCAGTTCTTC | TRBJ2-1 | - | TRBV6-5 | TRBD2
CASSLAQGDTQYF | TGTGCCAGCAGCTTAGCTCAGGGGGATACGCAGTATTTT | TRBJ2-3 | - | TRBV7-2 | -
CASSNQGTTYNSPLHF | TGCGCCAGCAGCAATCAGGGTACTACCTATAATTCACCCCTCCACTTT | TRBJ1-6 | - | TRBV5-1 | -
CASSPTRLSSYNEQFF | TGCGCCAGCAGCCCGACCAGGTTAAGCTCCTACAATGAGCAGTTCTTC | TRBJ2-1 | - | TRBV5-1 | -
CASSITGGTEAFF | TGTGCCAGCAGCATTACAGGGGGGACTGAAGCTTTCTTT | TRBJ1-1 | - | TRBV5-6 | TRBD1
CASSKSGTGWSQETQYF | TGTGCCAGTAGTAAGTCCGGGACAGGGTGGTCCCAAGAGACCCAGTACTTC | TRBJ2-5 | - | TRBV19 | TRBD1
CAISGPDRGRDSPLHF | TGTGCCATCAGTGGCCCGGACAGGGGAAGGGATTCACCCCTCCACTTT | TRBJ1-6 | - | TRBV10-3 | TRBD1
CASSPGADSPLHF | TGTGCCAGCTCACCGGGGGCGGATTCACCCCTCCACTTT | TRBJ1-6 | - | TRBV18 | -
CASSRDSGNEKLFF | TGTGCCAGCAGCAGGGACTCAGGAAATGAAAAACTGTTTTTT | TRBJ1-4 | - | TRBV21-1 | -
CASSYSRFYSNYGYTF | TGTGCCAGCAGTTACTCGAGGTTCTATTCTAACTATGGCTACACCTTC | TRBJ1-2 | - | TRBV6-5 | -
CASSKGGAGMTGELFF | TGTGCCAGCAGCAAGGGGGGGGCCGGGATGACCGGGGAGCTGTTTTTT | TRBJ2-2 | - | TRBV11-2 | -
CASRGQGARGAFF | TGCGCCAGCAGGGGCCAGGGGGCGCGGGGAGCTTTCTTT | TRBJ1-1 | - | TRBV10-2 | TRBD1
CASSLQGGGYTF | TGTGCCAGCAGTTTACAGGGGGGCGGCTACACCTTC | TRBJ1-2 | - | TRBV28 | TRBD1
CASSPSQGVSSGANVLTF | TGTGCCAGCTCACCCTCACAGGGGGTGAGCTCTGGGGCCAACGTCCTGACTTTC | TRBJ2-6 | - | TRBV18 | TRBD1
CASRGEPYNEQFF | TGTGCCAGTAGAGGGGAACCCTACAATGAGCAGTTCTTC | TRBJ2-1 | - | TRBV19 | -
CASSLGGNTEAFF | TGCGCCAGCAGCCTAGGGGGGAACACTGAAGCTTTCTTT | TRBJ1-1 | - | TRBV5-1 | -
CTSSQTEAGGDPDTQYF | TGCACCAGCAGCCAGACCGAAGCGGGGGGCGATCCAGATACGCAGTATTTT | TRBJ2-3 | once | TRBV1 | -
CASSEDWQGAGYTF | TGTGCCAGCAGTGAGGACTGGCAGGGGGCTGGCTACACCTTC | TRBJ1-2 | once | TRBV6-1 | TRBD1
CASSQGTGKETQYF | TGTGCCAGCAGCCAAGGGACAGGGAAAGAGACCCAGTACTTC | TRBJ2-5 | - | TRBV14 | TRBD1
CASSGDRGQNTDTQYF | TGTGCCAGCAGCGGGGACAGGGGGCAGAACACAGATACGCAGTATTTT | TRBJ2-3 | - | TRBV5-4 | TRBD1
CALESKGERTDTQYF | TGTGCCCTCGAATCAAAGGGGGAACGCACAGATACGCAGTATTTT | TRBJ2-3 | - | TRBV7-9 | -